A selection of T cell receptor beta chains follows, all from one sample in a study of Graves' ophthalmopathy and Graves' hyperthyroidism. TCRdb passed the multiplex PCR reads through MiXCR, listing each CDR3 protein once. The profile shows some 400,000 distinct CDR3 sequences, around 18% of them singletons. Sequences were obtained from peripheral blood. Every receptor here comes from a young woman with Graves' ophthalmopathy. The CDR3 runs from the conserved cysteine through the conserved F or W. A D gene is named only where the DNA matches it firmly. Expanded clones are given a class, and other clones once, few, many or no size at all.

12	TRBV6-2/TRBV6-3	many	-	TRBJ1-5	CASSLGYQPQHF	TGTGCCAGCAGTTTAGGCTATCAGCCCCAGCATTTT
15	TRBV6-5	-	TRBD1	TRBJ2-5	CASSSGQGPQETQYF	TGTGCCAGCAGTTCAGGACAGGGGCCGCAAGAGACCCAGTACTTC
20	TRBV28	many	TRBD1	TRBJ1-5	CASRRTSRWGQGRPNQPQHF	TGTGCCAGCAGACGCACTTCTAGATGGGGACAGGGGCGACCCAATCAGCCCCAGCATTTT
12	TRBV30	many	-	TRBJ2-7	CAWSLHRDEQYF	TGTGCCTGGAGTCTCCACAGGGACGAGCAGTACTTC
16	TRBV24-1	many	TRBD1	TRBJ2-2	CATSDQDRGNTGELFF	TGTGCCACCAGTGACCAGGACAGGGGGAACACCGGGGAGCTGTTTTTT
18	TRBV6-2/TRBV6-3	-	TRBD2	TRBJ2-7	CASSYSKSGERESYEQYF	TGTGCCAGCAGTTACTCGAAATCTGGGGAGCGGGAATCCTACGAGCAGTACTTC
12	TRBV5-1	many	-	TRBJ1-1	CASSLSGTEAFF	TGTGCCAGCAGTTTATCAGGGACTGAAGCTTTCTTT
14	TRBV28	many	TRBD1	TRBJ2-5	CASSFTGGGETQYF	TGTGCCAGCAGTTTCACAGGGGGCGGAGAGACCCAGTACTTC
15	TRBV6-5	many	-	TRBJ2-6	CASRGAPSGANVLTF	TGTGCCAGCAGGGGGGCTCCCTCTGGGGCCAACGTCCTGACTTTC
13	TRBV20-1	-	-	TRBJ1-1	CSARQGLGTEAFF	TGCAGTGCTAGACAGGGCTTGGGGACTGAAGCTTTCTTT
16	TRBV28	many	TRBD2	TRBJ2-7	CASSQLRTSGIYEQYF	TGTGCCAGCAGTCAATTGAGGACTAGCGGGATTTACGAGCAGTACTTC
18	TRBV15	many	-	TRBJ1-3	CATSRKPPGRRSGNTIYF	TGTGCCACCAGCAGGAAACCCCCAGGGAGGAGGTCTGGAAACACCATATATTTT
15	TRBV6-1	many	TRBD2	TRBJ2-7	CASSTIGLAGNEQYF	TGTGCCAGCAGTACCATCGGACTAGCGGGAAACGAGCAGTACTTC
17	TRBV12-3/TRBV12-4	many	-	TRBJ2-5	CASSFGGEGAYQETQYF	TGTGCCAGCAGTTTCGGGGGGGAGGGGGCCTACCAAGAGACCCAGTACTTC
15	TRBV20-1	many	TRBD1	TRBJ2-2	CSASYPGTDTGELFF	TGCAGTGCTTCTTATCCCGGGACAGACACCGGGGAGCTGTTTTTT
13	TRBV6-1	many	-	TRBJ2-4	CASRGVSKNIQYF	TGTGCCAGCCGTGGGGTATCCAAAAACATTCAGTACTTC
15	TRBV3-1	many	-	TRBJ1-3	CASSRTGSPGNTIYF	TGTGCCAGCAGTCGTACAGGGAGCCCTGGAAACACCATATATTTT
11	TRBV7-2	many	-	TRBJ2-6	CATGGANVLTF	TGTGCCACCGGTGGGGCCAACGTCCTGACTTTC
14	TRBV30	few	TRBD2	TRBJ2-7	CAWSGGRSSYEQYF	TGTGCCTGGAGTGGCGGGAGATCCTCCTACGAGCAGTACTTC
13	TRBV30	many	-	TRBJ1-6	CAWSPISDSPLHF	TGTGCCTGGAGTCCGATCTCAGATTCACCCCTCCACTTT
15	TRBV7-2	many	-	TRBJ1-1	CASSLPGAPNTEAFF	TGTGCCAGCAGCCTACCCGGGGCCCCGAACACTGAAGCTTTCTTT
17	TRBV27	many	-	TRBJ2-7	CASSLFLRGGQSYEQYF	TGTGCCAGCAGTTTATTCCTACGCGGGGGCCAGTCCTACGAGCAGTACTTC
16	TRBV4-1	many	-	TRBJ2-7	CASSQTLLGGPYEQYF	TGCGCCAGCAGCCAGACCCTTCTAGGGGGACCCTACGAGCAGTACTTC
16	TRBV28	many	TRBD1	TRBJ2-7	CASSSYPGTADYEQYF	TGTGCCAGCAGTTCATACCCCGGGACAGCAGATTACGAGCAGTACTTC
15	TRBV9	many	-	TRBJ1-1	CASSVGRTVNTEAFF	TGTGCCAGCAGCGTAGGACGGACAGTGAACACTGAAGCTTTCTTT
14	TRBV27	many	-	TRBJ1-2	CASSSNSGLGGYTF	TGTGCCAGCAGTTCAAACAGTGGTCTAGGAGGCTACACCTTC
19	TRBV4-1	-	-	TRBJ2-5	CASSQERTVLAFRQETQYF	TGCGCCAGCAGCCAAGAGAGGACTGTTCTTGCGTTCCGCCAAGAGACCCAGTACTTC
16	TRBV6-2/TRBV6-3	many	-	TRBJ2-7	CASSYELRVNDDEQYF	TGTGCCAGCAGTTACGAACTACGAGTTAACGACGACGAGCAGTACTTC
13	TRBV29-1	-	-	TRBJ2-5	CSAWGKIGETQYF	TGCAGCGCCTGGGGGAAGATTGGGGAGACCCAGTACTTC
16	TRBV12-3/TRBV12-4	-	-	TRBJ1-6	CASSHTRGINNSPLHF	TGTGCCAGCAGTCACACAAGGGGTATTAATAATTCACCCCTCCACTTT
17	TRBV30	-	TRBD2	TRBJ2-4	CAWSGFGRALGRGIQYF	TGTGCCTGGAGCGGTTTCGGGAGGGCTCTCGGTCGTGGCATTCAGTACTTC
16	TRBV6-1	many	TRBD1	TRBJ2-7	CASIQRRTGSSYEQYF	TGTGCCAGCATCCAAAGAAGGACAGGATCCTCCTACGAGCAGTACTTC
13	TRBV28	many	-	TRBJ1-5	CASSPQGYQPQHF	TGTGCCAGCAGTCCACAGGGATATCAGCCCCAGCATTTT
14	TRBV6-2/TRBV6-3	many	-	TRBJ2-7	CASSYWAISYEQYF	TGTGCCAGCAGTTACTGGGCGATTTCCTACGAGCAGTACTTC
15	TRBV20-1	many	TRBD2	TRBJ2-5	CSATLAGGIQETQYF	TGCAGTGCTACACTAGCGGGAGGGATCCAAGAGACCCAGTACTTC
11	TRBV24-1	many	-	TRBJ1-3	CATMGGNTIYF	TGTGCCACCATGGGTGGAAACACCATATATTTT
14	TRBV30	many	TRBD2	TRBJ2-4	CAWGSGIGKNIQYF	TGTGCCTGGGGTAGCGGGATTGGCAAAAACATTCAGTACTTC
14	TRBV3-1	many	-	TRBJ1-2	CASSQERANYGYTF	TGTGCCAGCAGCCAAGAGCGAGCTAACTATGGCTACACCTTC
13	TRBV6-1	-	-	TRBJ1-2	CASTPGPSDGYTF	TGTGCCAGCACCCCGGGACCCTCGGATGGCTACACCTTC
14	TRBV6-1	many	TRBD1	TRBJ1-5	CASMRGTGFQPQHF	TGTGCCAGCATGAGGGGGACAGGGTTTCAGCCCCAGCATTTT
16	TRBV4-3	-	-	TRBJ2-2	CASSQGVGTSPGELFF	TGCGCCAGCAGCCAAGGGGTTGGGACCTCCCCCGGGGAGCTGTTTTTT
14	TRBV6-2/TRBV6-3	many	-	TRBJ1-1	CASSPSAGGTEAFF	TGTGCCAGCAGTCCCTCCGCCGGGGGGACTGAAGCTTTCTTT
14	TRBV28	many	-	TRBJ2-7	CASSLFGISYEQYF	TGTGCCAGCAGTTTATTTGGGATCTCCTACGAGCAGTACTTC
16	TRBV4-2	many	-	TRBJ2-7	CASSQRLDWEINEQYF	TGTGCCAGCAGCCAAAGGCTTGATTGGGAAATAAACGAGCAGTACTTC
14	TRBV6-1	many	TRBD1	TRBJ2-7	CASCKGQGAYEQYF	TGTGCCAGCTGTAAGGGACAGGGTGCCTACGAGCAGTACTTC
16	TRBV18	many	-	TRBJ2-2	CASSPPSREGSGELFF	TGTGCCAGCTCACCACCGAGTCGGGAAGGTTCCGGGGAGCTGTTTTTT
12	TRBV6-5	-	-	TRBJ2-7	CASSYLGAQQYF	TGTGCCAGCAGTTACCTCGGGGCTCAGCAGTACTTC
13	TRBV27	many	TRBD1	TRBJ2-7	CASKGQGRREQYF	TGTGCCAGCAAGGGACAGGGGAGGCGCGAGCAGTACTTC
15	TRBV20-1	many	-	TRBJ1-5	CSASVRDTFNQPQHF	TGCAGTGCTAGTGTCCGGGACACGTTCAATCAGCCCCAGCATTTT
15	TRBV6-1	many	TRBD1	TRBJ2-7	CASSETGGPFYEQYF	TGTGCCAGCAGTGAAACAGGGGGTCCCTTTTACGAGCAGTACTTC